This paragraph reports one T cell receptor (beta chain). This entry is derived from a study of blood T cell repertoires in COVID-19. Study-wide context: Samples came from the United States, Italy and Spain, spanning acute and convalescent COVID-19. T cells, B-cell-depleted T cells, or PBMCs provided the cDNA or gDNA that served as material.

Only in-frame clones appear in the TCRdb table, and some are missing; sequencing was by immunoSEQ multiplex PCR. Here the sample spans under 300,000 clones, approximately 90% being singletons. The V gene's germline CDR1 is SGHAT and CDR2 FQNNGV. The V end lost 4 bases, the J end lost 4 bases, and 16 bases lay between the germline ends. This CDR3 comprises 16 residues. Sequencing was done on a sample of peripheral blood. The source is a woman aged 40-49 years with acute or convalescent COVID-19. V gene TRBV11-2 combines with J gene TRBJ2-2; weak D call: TRBD2 (6 bases). DNA of the CDR3: TGTGCCAGCAGCTCCCGCGCGGGGTGGGGCACCGGGGAGCTGTTTTTT. Its translation is CASSSRAGWGTGELFF.